Following are 13 T cell receptor beta chains from one sample sequenced in a study of blood T cell repertoires in COVID-19. Assay used: immunoSEQ multiplex PCR; TCRdb lists only in-frame clones, some missing. Among around 250,000 clones listed, approximately 83% were seen once. Specimen: peripheral blood. The receptor source for this set is a man in his fifties with active or convalescent COVID-19.

The chain employs TRBV19 and TRBJ2-7, with TRBD1 identical over 9 bases. The V gene end was trimmed by 5 bases and the J gene end by 6 bases; junction bases not matched to a gene: 14. The CDR3 contains 16 residues. Germline CDR1 and CDR2: LNHDA and SQIVND (reference sequence). DNA of the CDR3: TGTGCCAGTAGTTCTCCCACCGGGACAGGGCTGAGCGAGCAGTACTTC. Residues: CASSSPTGTGLSEQYF.

This rearrangement joins TRBV5-6 to TRBJ1-3; perhaps TRBD1 as D (6 bases). V dropped 1 base and J dropped 2 bases, with 7 bases sitting between them. Germline V gene sequence: CDR1 SGHDT, CDR2 YYEEEE. This CDR3 has 14 amino acids. CDR3 sequence: CASSLRQAGNTIYF. CDR3 DNA sequence: TGTGCCAGCAGCTTGAGACAGGCTGGAAACACCATATATTTT.

V and J are TRBV30 and TRBJ2-2; 7 nucleotides agree with TRBD2. The CDR3 runs 15 residues. The trim removed 0 bases at V and 5 bases at J, leaving 6 bases unmatched. The germline CDR1 and CDR2 sequences are GTSNPN and SVGIG (reference sequence). CDR3 sequence reads: CAWSVGGGLTGELFF. The CDR3 DNA sequence: TGTGCCTGGAGTGTAGGCGGGGGTCTTACCGGGGAGCTGTTTTTT.

The J gene is TRBJ1-3, the V gene TRBV11-2; no clear D gene. Germline CDR1 is SGHAT and CDR2 is FQNNGV. The CDR3 totals 16 residues. Trimming left V 2 bases short and J 0 bases short, with 11 bases between. CDR3 nucleotide sequence: TGTGCCAGCAGCTTAAATCGTATCGGCTCTGGAAACACCATATATTTT. As protein: CASSLNRIGSGNTIYF.

The chain employs TRBV7-6 and TRBJ2-3, with D maybe TRBD1 (6 bases). Trimming removed 4 bases from V and 7 bases from J, with 12 bases in between. Germline assignment: CDR1 SGHVS and CDR2 FNYEAQ. CDR3 length: 13 amino acids. The CDR3 spells CASSSRGYNTQYF. CDR3 nucleotide sequence: TGTGCCAGCAGCTCGAGGGGGTACAATACGCAGTATTTT.

The rearrangement links TRBV4-1 to TRBJ2-7; D might be TRBD1 (5 bases). V was clipped by 0 bases and J by 2 bases, with 8 bases between them. This CDR3 has 14 residues. In germline, CDR1 is MGHRA, CDR2 YSYEKL. As DNA, the CDR3 is TGCGCCAGCAGCCAAGATCCAGGGACCTACGAGCAGTACTTC. It translates to CASSQDPGTYEQYF.

This clone came up many times. V gene TRBV24-1 combines with J gene TRBJ2-1; TRBD2 might be the D (7 bases). Per the germline V gene, CDR1 is KGHDR and CDR2 is SFDVKD. V lost 1 base and J 7 bases, leaving 16 bases between the germline ends. The length of the CDR3 is 16 residues. The CDR3, as DNA: TGTGCCACCAGTGATTTCAGGGGAGGGAGGGTGAATGAGCAGTTCTTC. Translating it yields CATSDFRGGRVNEQFF.

The chain has TRBV28 and TRBJ1-5; no reliable D call. With 3 bases removed from V and 7 bases from J, the gap between germline ends came to 13 bases. Germline CDR1 is MDHEN and CDR2 is SYDVKM. The CDR3 loop spans 14 amino acids. The CDR3 sequence is CASSFSGFDQPQHF. The CDR3, as DNA: TGTGCCAGCAGTTTCTCGGGGTTTGACCAGCCCCAGCATTTT.

V usage is TRBV7-2 and J usage is TRBJ2-7; D is perhaps TRBD1 (6 bases). The CDR3 contains 12 residues. Trimming stripped 5 bases from V and 4 bases from J, with 9 bases between. CDR1 SGHTA and CDR2 FQGNSA come from the germline V gene. The CDR3, as DNA: TGTGCCAGCAGCATAACAGGGTACGAGCAGTACTTC. It encodes CASSITGYEQYF.

The CDR3 loop is CASSMRLNQPQHF. In DNA form, the CDR3 reads TGTGCCAGCTCCATGCGACTCAATCAGCCCCAGCATTTT. V usage is TRBV6-5 and J usage is TRBJ1-5; D call uncertain. The V end lost 8 bases, the J end lost 3 bases, and 11 bases lay between the germline ends. The CDR3 sequence is 13 residues long. The V gene's germline CDR1 is MNHEY and CDR2 SVGAGI.

The J gene is TRBJ2-2, the V gene TRBV4-2, with 10 bases matching TRBD1. Germline V gene sequence: CDR1 LGHNA, CDR2 YNFKEQ. V lost 4 bases and J lost 3; bases outside the gene matches: 5. This CDR3 comprises 16 residues. As DNA, the CDR3 is TGTGCCAGCAGCCCCACCGGGACAGGGGACACCGGGGAGCTGTTTTTT. Translating gives CASSPTGTGDTGELFF.

This chain uses TRBV5-1 with TRBJ1-1; TRBD1 agrees at 7 bases. The V and J ends lost 0 bases and 0 bases, in that order; junction bases with no gene match: 8. Germline-derived CDR1 and CDR2 are SGHRS and YFSETQ. The length of the CDR3 is 17 residues. CDR3 nucleotides: TGCGCCAGCAGCTTGGCTTCCGGGACAGTCTTGAACACTGAAGCTTTCTTT. Its translation is CASSLASGTVLNTEAFF.

This chain uses TRBV6-6 with TRBJ1-6, with TRBD1 matching 8 bases. Germline V gene lookup returns CDR1 MNHNY and CDR2 SVGAGI (reference sequence). V lost 5 bases, J lost 7 bases, and 13 bases stayed unmatched. The CDR3 totals 17 residues. The CDR3 region is CASSLKGDRGKNSPLHF. CDR3 coding DNA: TGTGCCAGCAGTCTAAAGGGAGACAGGGGCAAGAATTCACCCCTCCACTTT.